What follows are 6 T cell receptor beta chains derived from one specimen sequenced in a study of blood T cell repertoires in COVID-19. The table came from immunoSEQ multiplex PCR; TCRdb's copy has only in-frame clones and leaves some out. Of fewer than 300,000 clones in the sample, under 90% were seen once. Sequencing was carried out using peripheral blood. The origin of the receptors is a woman aged 18-29 years with acute or convalescent COVID-19.

This clone was recorded a few times. The rearrangement links TRBV5-1 to TRBJ1-3, with 8 bases aligning to TRBD1. After removal of 4 bases from V and 0 bases from J, the junction contained 6 bases not matched to a gene. Germline-derived CDR1 and CDR2 are SGHRS and YFSETQ. The CDR3 has 16 amino acids. CDR3 residues: CASSPGQAFSGNTIYF. In DNA, the CDR3 is TGCGCCAGCAGCCCGGGACAGGCCTTCTCTGGAAACACCATATATTTT.

This chain uses TRBV6-2 or TRBV6-3 with TRBJ2-7; a possible D gene is TRBD1 (6 bases). V gave up 5 bases and J gave up 6 bases, with 17 bases separating them. This CDR3 is 14 amino acids long. Germline V gives CDR1 MNHEY, CDR2 SVGEGT. The CDR3 region has the DNA TGTGCCAGCAGTGACCAGGGGCAGGGCGCCGAGCAGTACTTC. Encoded protein: CASSDQGQGAEQYF.

The chain recombines TRBV6-2 or TRBV6-3 with TRBJ2-3, with 7 bases that match TRBD2. The germline V gene encodes CDR1 MNHEY and CDR2 SVGEGT. After removal of 1 base from V and 2 bases from J, the junction contained 9 bases not matched to a gene. The CDR3 spans 17 residues. The CDR3 DNA reads TGTGCCAGCAGTTACTTATTGGGCGGGACTAACACAGATACGCAGTATTTT. It codes for CASSYLLGGTNTDTQYF.

The chain couples TRBV19 to TRBJ1-1; D ambiguous. The germline V gene has CDR1 LNHDA and CDR2 SQIVND (reference sequence). Trimming took off 4 bases at V and 4 bases at J, with 10 bases between the two ends. The CDR3 has 13 amino acids. CDR3 coding DNA: TGTGCCAGTAGTACCAAACATGGCACTGAAGCTTTCTTT. Its translation is CASSTKHGTEAFF.

The rearrangement uses TRBV5-1 and TRBJ1-4; D gene unclear. Germline lookup yields CDR1 SGHRS and CDR2 YFSETQ. V was cut by 0 bases and J by 4 bases, with 13 bases left in between. The CDR3 has 16 amino acids. CDR3 bases: TGCGCCAGCAGCTTGGCCCACGGGTCGGATAATGAAAAACTGTTTTTT. This translates into CASSLAHGSDNEKLFF.

V usage is TRBV15 and J usage is TRBJ2-2; tentative D call: TRBD2 (7 bases). Germline V gene sequence: CDR1 LNHNV, CDR2 YYDKDF (reference sequence). The CDR3 is 16 amino acids. Between the trimmed V and J ends, which lost 2 bases and 0 bases, there was a span of 10 bases. This CDR3 reads CATSRKRDTNTGELFF. CDR3 nucleotide sequence: TGTGCCACCAGCAGAAAGCGGGACACGAACACCGGGGAGCTGTTTTTT.